Described below is a single T cell receptor beta chain sequence and its context. At one end the junction does not follow the germline gene, possibly because of a read error. These data belong to a study of blood T cell repertoires in COVID-19. Profiling relied on immunoSEQ multiplex PCR, and the TCRdb table lists in-frame clones only, not all of them. The table shows about 220,000 clones, with 70% to 90% occurring only once. CDR1 SGHAT and CDR2 FQNNGV come from the germline V gene. The CDR3 length is 15 residues. What was sequenced was peripheral blood. V usage is TRBV11-2 and J usage is TRBJ1-2; D is unresolved. This clonotype was obtained from a man in his forties or fifties who had recovered from COVID-19. The CDR3 region is CASSSLRQMDYGHTF. In DNA, the CDR3 is TGTGCCAGCAGCTCCCTCCGCCAAATGGACTATGGCCACACCTTC.